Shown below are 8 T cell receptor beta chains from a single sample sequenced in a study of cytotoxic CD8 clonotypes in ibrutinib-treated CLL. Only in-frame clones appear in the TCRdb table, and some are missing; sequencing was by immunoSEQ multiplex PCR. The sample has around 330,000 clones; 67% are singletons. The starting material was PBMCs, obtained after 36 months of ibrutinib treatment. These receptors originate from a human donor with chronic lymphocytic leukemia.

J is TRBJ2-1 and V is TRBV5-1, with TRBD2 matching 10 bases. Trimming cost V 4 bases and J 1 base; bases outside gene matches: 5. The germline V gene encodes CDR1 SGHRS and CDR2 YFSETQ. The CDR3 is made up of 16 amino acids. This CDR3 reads CASSAPGLASYNEQFF. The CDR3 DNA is TGCGCCAGCAGCGCACCGGGACTAGCGTCCTACAATGAGCAGTTCTTC.

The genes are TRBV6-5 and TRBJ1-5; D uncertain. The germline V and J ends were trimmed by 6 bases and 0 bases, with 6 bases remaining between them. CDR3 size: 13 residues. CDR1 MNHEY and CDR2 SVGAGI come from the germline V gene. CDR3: CASRRDSNQPQHF. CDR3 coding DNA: TGTGCCAGCAGACGGGATAGCAATCAGCCCCAGCATTTT.

The CDR3 DNA sequence: TGCAGCGTTGACCTAGCGGGAGTAAAAAACATTCAGTACTTC. Protein product: CSVDLAGVKNIQYF. The chain joins TRBV29-1 to TRBJ2-4; 10 bases align to TRBD2. The CDR3 loop spans 14 amino acids. Germline V gives CDR1 SQVTM, CDR2 ANQGSEA. The ends lost 3 bases at V and 4 bases at J; junction bases unmatched: 3.

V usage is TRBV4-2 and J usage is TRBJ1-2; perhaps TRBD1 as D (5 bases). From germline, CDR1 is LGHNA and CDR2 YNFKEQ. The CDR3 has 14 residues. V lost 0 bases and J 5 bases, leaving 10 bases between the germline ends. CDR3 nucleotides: TGTGCCAGCAGCCAAGATGTAGAGGGGTATGGCTACACCTTC. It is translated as CASSQDVEGYGYTF.

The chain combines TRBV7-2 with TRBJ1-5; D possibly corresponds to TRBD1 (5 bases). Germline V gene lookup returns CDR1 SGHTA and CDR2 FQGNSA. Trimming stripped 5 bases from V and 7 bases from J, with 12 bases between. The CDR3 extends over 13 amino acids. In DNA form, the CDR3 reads TGTGCCAGCAGCGCACAGGTAGGGCAGCCCCAGCATTTT. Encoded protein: CASSAQVGQPQHF.

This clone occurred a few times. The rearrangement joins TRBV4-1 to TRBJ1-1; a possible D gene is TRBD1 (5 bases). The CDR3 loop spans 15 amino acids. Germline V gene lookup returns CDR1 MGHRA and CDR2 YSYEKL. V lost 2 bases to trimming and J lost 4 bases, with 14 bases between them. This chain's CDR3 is CASSQPLRQFTEAFF. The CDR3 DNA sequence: TGCGCCAGCAGCCAACCTCTAAGACAGTTCACTGAAGCTTTCTTT.

The CDR3 sequence is CASSHGGARDEQYF. The CDR3 nucleotides are TGCGCCAGCAGTCACGGGGGGGCGAGGGACGAGCAGTACTTC. The chain couples TRBV10-1 to TRBJ2-7; TRBD2 matches at 8 bases. Trimming at V came to 5 bases and at J to 5 bases, leaving 8 bases not matched to a gene. CDR3 length: 14 amino acids. CDR1 is WNHNN, CDR2 SYGVQD, per germline (reference sequence).

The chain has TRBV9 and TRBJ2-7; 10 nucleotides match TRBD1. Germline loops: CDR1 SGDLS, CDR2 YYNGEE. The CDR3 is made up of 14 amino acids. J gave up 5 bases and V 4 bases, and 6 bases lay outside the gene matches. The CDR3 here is CASSSDRGRHEQYF. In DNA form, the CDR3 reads TGTGCCAGCAGCTCAGACAGGGGGCGCCACGAGCAGTACTTC.